The 2 T cell receptor beta chains below come from one sample, sequenced in a study. One entry per CDR3 protein, called by TCRdb with MiXCR from the RT-PCR reads. There are more than 600,000 distinct CDR3 sequences in the sample; about 14% occur only once, and about 3.6% lies in the top ten. The sequenced sample consisted of memory CD4+ T cells from blood. These receptors all come from a female donor in good health, serving as a healthy control.

CDR3 in amino acids: CASSLTDSSGNTIYF. CDR3 coding DNA: TGTGCCAGCAGCCTGACAGACTCCTCTGGAAACACCATATATTTT. This chain links TRBV4-2 with TRBJ1-3, with D possibly TRBD1 on 5 matching bases. CDR3 size: 15 residues. The germline CDR1 and CDR2 sequences are LGHNA and YNFKEQ. Trimming cost V 4 bases and J 0 bases, with 10 bases left between them.

This chain uses TRBV18 with TRBJ2-7, with D perhaps TRBD1 (5 bases). The CDR3 has 15 residues. Trimming left V 3 bases short and J 3 bases short, with 15 bases between. The germline V gene has CDR1 KGHSH and CDR2 LQKENI. CDR3 residues: CASSPRTSRIYEQYF. The CDR3 DNA follows: TGTGCCAGCTCACCTCGGACAAGTAGAATCTACGAGCAGTACTTC.